These T cell receptor beta chains were read from a single sample in a study of beta chain features in type 1 diabetes. The table came from immunoSEQ multiplex PCR; TCRdb's copy has only in-frame clones and leaves some out. The sample carries almost 350,000 clones, approximately 9.9% recorded once. The sequencing input was central memory CD4+ T cells from blood. The receptor set was obtained from a man younger than 40 with type 1 diabetes. Both conserved end residues are part of each CDR3. D genes are given only for firm matches. Clone size is shown for a subset of rows, as once, few, many or a class of expanded clone.

V,J,size,D,CDR3,DNA
TRBV5-1,TRBJ2-5,few,.,CASSSGTGTRETQYF,TGCGCCAGCAGCTCCGGGACAGGGACTAGGGAGACCCAGTACTTC
TRBV11-2,TRBJ2-1,few,.,CASSVQGGYNEQFF,TGTGCCAGCAGCGTCCAGGGGGGCTACAATGAGCAGTTCTTC
TRBV5-5,TRBJ2-7,.,.,CASRSNYEQYF,TGTGCCAGCAGATCAAACTACGAGCAGTACTTC
TRBV4-3,TRBJ1-2,few,TRBD1,CASSRTGAPNYGYTF,TGCGCCAGCAGCCGGACAGGGGCCCCTAACTATGGCTACACCTTC
TRBV7-2,TRBJ1-6,many,.,CASSPRLDNSPLHF,TGTGCCAGCAGCCCGCGCCTTGACAATTCACCCCTCCACTTT
TRBV10-3,TRBJ2-7,few,.,CAISERQAAYEQYF,TGTGCCATCAGTGAGCGACAAGCCGCCTACGAGCAGTACTTC
TRBV4-3,TRBJ2-3,.,.,CASSQDPRGGDRDTQYF,TGCGCCAGCAGCCAAGATCCCAGGGGCGGTGATAGGGATACGCAGTATTTT
TRBV30,TRBJ2-2,.,.,CACQGAGELFF,TGTGCCTGTCAGGGAGCCGGGGAGCTGTTTTTT
TRBV10-3,TRBJ2-1,medium-sized,TRBD2,CAIRGGSSYNEQFF,TGTGCCATCAGGGGAGGGAGCTCCTACAATGAGCAGTTCTTC
TRBV29-1,TRBJ2-3,.,TRBD2,CSAGTSGWADTQYF,TGCAGCGCTGGAACTAGCGGGTGGGCAGATACGCAGTATTTT
TRBV5-6,TRBJ2-1,few,TRBD2,CASSVGYRLAGGNEQFF,TGTGCCAGCAGCGTGGGATATAGACTAGCGGGGGGCAATGAGCAGTTCTTC
TRBV5-1,TRBJ1-2,few,.,CASSLGAGGGYTF,TGCGCCAGCAGCTTGGGGGCAGGAGGAGGCTACACCTTC
TRBV6-5,TRBJ1-5,few,.,CASSYSTGGDQPQHF,TGTGCCAGCAGTTACTCGACTGGAGGGGATCAGCCCCAGCATTTT
TRBV6-5,TRBJ2-4,few,.,CASSYSSTVDVNIQYF,TGTGCCAGCAGTTACTCCAGCACCGTAGATGTTAACATTCAGTACTTC
TRBV7-8,TRBJ1-1,few,.,CASSLIWAEAFF,TGTGCCAGCAGCTTAATCTGGGCTGAAGCTTTCTTT
TRBV4-3,TRBJ2-3,.,.,CASSRSGAGWSTDTQYF,TGCGCCAGCAGCCGGTCGGGGGCAGGCTGGAGCACAGATACGCAGTATTTT
TRBV7-2,TRBJ2-3,many,.,CASSLVRGDTQYF,TGTGCCAGCAGCTTAGTAAGAGGGGATACGCAGTATTTT
TRBV28,TRBJ1-2,few,.,CASSGGRQGRGYTF,TGTGCCAGCAGTGGGGGGCGGCAGGGTCGCGGCTACACCTTC
TRBV6-5,TRBJ1-5,few,TRBD1,CASNRDRDQPQHF,TGTGCCAGCAACCGGGACAGGGATCAGCCCCAGCATTTT
TRBV19,TRBJ2-2,few,.,CASTLTGPGGELFF,TGTGCCAGTACCTTGACAGGCCCTGGCGGGGAGCTGTTTTTT
TRBV4-3,TRBJ2-2,few,.,CASSHGDAGELFF,TGCGCCAGCAGCCATGGGGATGCCGGGGAGCTGTTTTTT
TRBV4-3,TRBJ2-1,.,.,CASSQDGDPYNEQFF,TGCGCCAGCAGCCAAGATGGGGACCCTTACAATGAGCAGTTCTTC
TRBV6-1,TRBJ1-2,.,.,CASSPGRYGYTF,TGTGCCAGCAGCCCCGGACGTTATGGCTACACCTTC
TRBV30,TRBJ2-3,.,TRBD2,CAWSVRALAGSTDTQYF,TGTGCCTGGAGTGTACGCGCACTAGCGGGGAGCACAGATACGCAGTATTTT
TRBV23-1,TRBJ1-5,few,.,CASSQSEANQPQHF,TGCGCCAGCAGTCAATCGGAGGCTAATCAGCCCCAGCATTTT
TRBV9,TRBJ2-3,.,.,CASSASTDTQYF,TGTGCCAGCAGCGCTAGCACAGATACGCAGTATTTT
TRBV7-2,TRBJ2-2,.,TRBD1,CASVQGAMKSGELFF,TGTGCCAGCGTACAGGGGGCGATGAAAAGCGGGGAGCTGTTTTTT
TRBV5-6,TRBJ2-7,few,TRBD2,CASSPSGGREQYF,TGTGCCAGCAGTCCTAGCGGGGGGCGCGAGCAGTACTTC
TRBV29-1,TRBJ2-2,.,TRBD1,CSVAPQGAKTGELFF,TGCAGCGTTGCGCCACAGGGGGCAAAAACCGGGGAGCTGTTTTTT
TRBV18,TRBJ2-7,few,TRBD2,CASSPPAGRTYEQYF,TGTGCCAGCTCACCACCAGCGGGGCGTACCTACGAGCAGTACTTC
TRBV5-1,TRBJ2-5,few,.,CASSIWTGQETQYF,TGCGCCAGCAGCATCTGGACTGGCCAAGAGACCCAGTACTTC
TRBV19,TRBJ1-5,.,.,CASSIRQALDQPQHF,TGTGCCAGTAGTATAAGGCAGGCGCTCGATCAGCCCCAGCATTTT
TRBV6-6,TRBJ2-7,few,TRBD1,CASTTGAYEQYF,TGTGCCAGCACTACAGGGGCCTACGAGCAGTACTTC
TRBV5-6,TRBJ2-1,.,TRBD1,CASSTPQGLNEQFF,TGTGCCAGCAGCACTCCACAGGGGTTAAATGAGCAGTTCTTC
TRBV19,TRBJ2-2,.,.,CASNPDETGSPGELFF,TGTGCCAGTAACCCTGATGAGACGGGATCTCCCGGGGAGCTGTTTTTT
TRBV5-4,TRBJ1-2,.,TRBD1,CASRGMTGGLGYTF,TGTGCCAGCAGAGGGATGACAGGGGGCCTTGGCTACACCTTC
TRBV11-2,TRBJ2-1,few,.,CASSLYTSSYNEQFF,TGTGCCAGCAGCTTATACACGAGCTCCTACAATGAGCAGTTCTTC
TRBV27,TRBJ2-4,few,.,CASSALGLDIQYF,TGTGCCAGCAGTGCCCTGGGACTGGACATTCAGTACTTC
TRBV7-9,TRBJ2-7,few,.,CASSPAVAGTNYEQYF,TGTGCCAGCAGCCCAGCCGTGGCGGGGACAAACTACGAGCAGTACTTC
TRBV7-2,TRBJ2-3,.,.,CASSLRGGGAGDTQYF,TGTGCCAGCAGCCTCCGAGGAGGGGGCGCGGGAGATACGCAGTATTTT
TRBV6-5,TRBJ1-2,few,.,CASSSGFTSGYTF,TGTGCCAGCAGTTCCGGGTTTACATCTGGCTACACCTTC
TRBV27,TRBJ1-4,few,TRBD1,CASSPRTGRNEKLFF,TGTGCCAGCAGTCCGCGGACAGGCCGTAATGAAAAACTGTTTTTT
TRBV15,TRBJ1-6,.,TRBD1,CATSRMDRRVSPLHF,TGTGCCACCAGCAGGATGGACAGGCGTGTCTCACCCCTCCACTTT
TRBV11-2,TRBJ2-3,.,.,CASSLAWGSTDTQYF,TGTGCCAGCAGCTTAGCGTGGGGCAGCACAGATACGCAGTATTTT
TRBV11-2,TRBJ2-5,.,TRBD1,CASSYRGQETQYF,TGTGCCAGCAGCTACAGGGGGCAAGAGACCCAGTACTTC
TRBV5-1,TRBJ1-1,few,.,CASSSTPNTEAFF,TGCGCCAGCAGCTCGACACCGAACACTGAAGCTTTCTTT
TRBV5-4,TRBJ2-3,.,TRBD2,CASSLALAGRTDTQYF,TGTGCCAGCAGCTTGGCCCTAGCGGGGAGGACAGATACGCAGTATTTT
TRBV9,TRBJ2-5,few,.,CASSVVGQETQYF,TGTGCCAGCAGCGTAGTGGGGCAAGAGACCCAGTACTTC
TRBV6-6,TRBJ1-5,few,.,CASSTQPQHF,TGTGCCAGCAGTACCCAGCCCCAGCATTTT
TRBV6-1,TRBJ2-3,few,.,CASKTLPTSTDTQYF,TGTGCCAGCAAAACCTTACCTACTAGCACAGATACGCAGTATTTT
TRBV19,TRBJ2-3,.,.,CATRRRGNTDTQYF,TGTGCCACCAGGCGGAGGGGGAACACAGATACGCAGTATTTT
TRBV9,TRBJ1-1,.,TRBD1,CASSAQGETEAFF,TGTGCCAGCAGCGCCCAGGGGGAAACTGAAGCTTTCTTT
TRBV27,TRBJ2-2,few,TRBD2,CASSLRRTSGGGTGELFF,TGTGCCAGCAGTCTCCGTCGGACTAGCGGGGGAGGCACCGGGGAGCTGTTTTTT
TRBV7-2,TRBJ1-6,few,.,CASSLALPVNSPLHF,TGTGCCAGCAGCTTAGCGCTCCCAGTTAATTCACCCCTCCACTTT
TRBV10-3,TRBJ1-6,.,.,CAIMGTYNSPLHF,TGTGCCATAATGGGGACCTATAATTCACCCCTCCACTTT